The 7 T cell receptor beta chains below all came from one sample that was sequenced in a study of T cell responses to AZD1222 COVID-19 vaccine. Clones were read by immunoSEQ multiplex PCR, and TCRdb kept only the in-frame ones, dropping some. This table has some 130,000 clones, around nine tenths appearing once. This material consisted of peripheral blood, taken on day 0 of AZD1222 vaccination. All receptors derive from an adult in good health.

The sample holds a few counts of this clone. The rearrangement joins TRBV27 to TRBJ1-2; D is undetermined. Trimming cost V 5 bases and J 2 bases, with 6 bases left between them. Germline-derived CDR1 and CDR2 are MNHEY and SMNVEV (reference sequence). This CDR3 region has 12 residues. The CDR3 DNA reads TGTGCCAGCAGTCCATCGAACTATGGCTACACCTTC. The encoded protein is CASSPSNYGYTF.

V and J are TRBV9 and TRBJ2-7; 7 bases match TRBD2. The CDR3 sequence is 14 residues long. Unmatched junction bases numbered 7, after V lost 4 bases and J lost 3 bases. Germline CDR1 SGDLS, CDR2 YYNGEE. CDR3 protein: CASSPTSDHYEQYF. DNA of the CDR3: TGTGCCAGCAGCCCTACTAGCGATCACTACGAGCAGTACTTC.

The chain links TRBV6-1 to TRBJ1-2; D gene ambiguous. Germline V gives CDR1 MNHNS, CDR2 SASEGT. The ends were cut back, 2 bases at V and 8 bases at J, with 9 bases in the middle. CDR3 size: 12 residues. The CDR3 region is CASSETSGGYTF. The CDR3 DNA reads as TGTGCCAGCAGTGAAACAAGTGGCGGCTACACCTTC.

This CDR3 is CASVRTGGRVKNTEAFF. The CDR3 region has the DNA TGTGCTAGTGTTCGGACAGGGGGACGGGTTAAGAACACTGAAGCTTTCTTT. The V and J genes are TRBV12-5 and TRBJ1-1; 10 bases line up with TRBD1. CDR3 length: 17 amino acids. V shed 7 bases, J shed 1 base, and the junction held 12 bases outside the gene matches. Germline values: CDR1 LGHNT, CDR2 FRNRAP.

The rearrangement uses TRBV27 and TRBJ1-5; a weak D match, TRBD1 (6 bases). From germline, CDR1 is MNHEY and CDR2 SMNVEV (reference sequence). This CDR3 is built from 15 residues. V was trimmed by 6 bases and J by 4 bases, leaving 16 bases between them. CDR3 loop: CASRRGGGENQPQHF. The CDR3 region has the DNA TGTGCCAGCAGACGAGGGGGGGGTGAAAATCAGCCCCAGCATTTT.

The chain employs TRBV5-1 and TRBJ2-3, with 7 bases matching TRBD1. V dropped 1 base and J dropped 14; count of bases not matched to a gene: 7. The CDR3 is 12 amino acids. CDR1 is SGHRS and CDR2 is YFSETQ in the germline V gene. Here the CDR3 DNA reads TGCGCCAGCAGCTTGTCGACAGGGTTCACGTATTTT. Its translation: CASSLSTGFTYF.

The chain links TRBV14 to TRBJ2-7; TRBD2 aligns across 7 bases. The CDR3 has 14 residues. Trimming cost V 5 bases and J 4 bases; bases outside gene matches: 8. Germline CDR1 SGHDN, CDR2 FVKESK. CDR3 sequence (DNA): TGTGCCAGCAGCGGTGATGAGCGGGGTTACGAGCAGTACTTC. Translated: CASSGDERGYEQYF. Full variable domain (outside the CDR3, taken from reference TRBV14 and TRBJ2-7): EAGVTQFPSHSVIEKGQTVTLRCDPISGHDNLYWYRRVMGKEIKFLLHFVKESKQDESGMPNNRFLAERTGGTYSTLKVQPAELEDSGVYFCASSGDERGYEQYFGPGTRLTVT.